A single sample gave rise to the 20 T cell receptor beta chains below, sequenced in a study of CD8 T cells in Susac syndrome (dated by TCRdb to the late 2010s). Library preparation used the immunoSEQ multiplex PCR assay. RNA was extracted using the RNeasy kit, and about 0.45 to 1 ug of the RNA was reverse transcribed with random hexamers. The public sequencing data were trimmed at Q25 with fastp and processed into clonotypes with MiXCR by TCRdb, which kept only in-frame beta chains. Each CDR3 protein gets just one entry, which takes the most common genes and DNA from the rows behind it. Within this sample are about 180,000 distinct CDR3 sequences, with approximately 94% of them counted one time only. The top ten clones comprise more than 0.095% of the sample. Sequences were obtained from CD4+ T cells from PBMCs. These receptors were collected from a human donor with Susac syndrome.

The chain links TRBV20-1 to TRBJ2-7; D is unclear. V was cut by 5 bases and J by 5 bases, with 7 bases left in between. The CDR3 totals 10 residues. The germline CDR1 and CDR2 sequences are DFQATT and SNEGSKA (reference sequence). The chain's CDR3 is CSALDNEQYF. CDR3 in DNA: TGCAGTGCTTTAGACAACGAGCAGTACTTC.

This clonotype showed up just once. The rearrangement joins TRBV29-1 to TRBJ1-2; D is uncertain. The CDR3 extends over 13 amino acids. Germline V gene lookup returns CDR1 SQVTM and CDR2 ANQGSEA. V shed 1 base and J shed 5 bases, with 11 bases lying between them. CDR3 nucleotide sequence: TGCAGCGTTGAAGGGCTCTTGGGATATGGCTACACCTTC. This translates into CSVEGLLGYGYTF.

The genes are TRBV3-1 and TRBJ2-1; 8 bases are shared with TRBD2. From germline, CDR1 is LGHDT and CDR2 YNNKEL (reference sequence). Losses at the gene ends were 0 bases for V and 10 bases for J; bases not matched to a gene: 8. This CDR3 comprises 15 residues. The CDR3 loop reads CASSQDAGGGGEQFF. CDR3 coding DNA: TGTGCCAGCAGCCAAGATGCCGGGGGGGGTGGCGAGCAGTTCTTC.

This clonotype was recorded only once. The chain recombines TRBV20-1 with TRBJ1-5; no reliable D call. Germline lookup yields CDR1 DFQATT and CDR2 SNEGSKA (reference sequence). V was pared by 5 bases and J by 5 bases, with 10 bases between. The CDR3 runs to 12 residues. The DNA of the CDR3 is TGCAGTGCTCTCGATAGTCATCAGCCCCAGCATTTT. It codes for CSALDSHQPQHF.

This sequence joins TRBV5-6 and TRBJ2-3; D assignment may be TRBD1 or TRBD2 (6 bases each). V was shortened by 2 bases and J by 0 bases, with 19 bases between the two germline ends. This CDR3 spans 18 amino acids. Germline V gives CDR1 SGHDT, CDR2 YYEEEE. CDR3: CASSFLNSGDSSTDTQYF. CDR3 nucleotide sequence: TGTGCCAGCAGCTTTCTAAATTCAGGGGACTCTAGCACAGATACGCAGTATTTT.

The chain's CDR3 is CASSLAAASRNEKLFF. The CDR3, as DNA: TGCGCCAGCAGCTTGGCAGCCGCTTCTAGAAATGAAAAACTGTTTTTT. The chain uses TRBV5-1 and TRBJ1-4, with D hard to call. There are 16 residues in the CDR3. Trimming pared 0 bases from V and 5 bases from J, leaving 14 bases between. Germline-derived CDR1 and CDR2 are SGHRS and YFSETQ. Variable domain in full (rest from reference TRBV5-1 and TRBJ1-4): KAGVTQTPRYLIKTRGQQVTLSCSPISGHRSVSWYQQTPGQGLQFLFEYFSETQRNKGNFPGRFSGRQFSNSRSEMNVSTLELGDSALYLCASSLAAASRNEKLFFGSGTQLSVL.

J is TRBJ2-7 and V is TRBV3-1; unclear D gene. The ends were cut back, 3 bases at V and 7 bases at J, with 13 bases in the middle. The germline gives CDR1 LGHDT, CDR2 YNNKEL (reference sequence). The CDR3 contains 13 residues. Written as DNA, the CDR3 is TGTGCCAGCAGCCATGCCACGTTGGGGGAGCAGTACTTC. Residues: CASSHATLGEQYF.

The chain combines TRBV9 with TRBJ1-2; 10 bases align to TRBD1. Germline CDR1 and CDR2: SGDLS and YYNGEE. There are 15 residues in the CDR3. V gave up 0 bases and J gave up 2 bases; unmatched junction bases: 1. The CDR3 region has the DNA TGTGCCAGCAGCGTAGAGGGACAGGGGAACTATGGCTACACCTTC. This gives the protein CASSVEGQGNYGYTF.

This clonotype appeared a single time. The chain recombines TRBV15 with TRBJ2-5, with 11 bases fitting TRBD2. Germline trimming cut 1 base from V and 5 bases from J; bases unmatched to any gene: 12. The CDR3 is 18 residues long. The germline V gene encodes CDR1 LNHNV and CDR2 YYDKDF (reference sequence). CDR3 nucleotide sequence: TGTGCCACCAGCAGAGTCCCTAGCGGGGGGACGGTTCTGGAGACCCAGTACTTC. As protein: CATSRVPSGGTVLETQYF.

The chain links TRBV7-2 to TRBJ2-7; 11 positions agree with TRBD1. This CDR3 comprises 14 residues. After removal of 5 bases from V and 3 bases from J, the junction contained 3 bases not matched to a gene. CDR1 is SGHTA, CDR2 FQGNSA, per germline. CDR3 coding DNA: TGTGCCAGCAGCCCGGGACAGGGGGACTACGAGCAGTACTTC. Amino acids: CASSPGQGDYEQYF.

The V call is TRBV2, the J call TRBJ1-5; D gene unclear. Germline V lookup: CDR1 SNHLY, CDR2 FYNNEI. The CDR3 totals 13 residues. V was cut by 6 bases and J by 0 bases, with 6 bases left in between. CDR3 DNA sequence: TGTGCCAGCAGGGGCGGTAGCAATCAGCCCCAGCATTTT. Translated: CASRGGSNQPQHF.

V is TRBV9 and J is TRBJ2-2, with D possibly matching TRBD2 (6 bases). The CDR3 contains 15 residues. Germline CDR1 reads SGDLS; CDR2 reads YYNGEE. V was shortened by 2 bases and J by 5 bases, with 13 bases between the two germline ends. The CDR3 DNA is TGTGCCAGCAGCGTCTTGGACCGGGGGACCGGGGAGCTGTTTTTT. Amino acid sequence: CASSVLDRGTGELFF.

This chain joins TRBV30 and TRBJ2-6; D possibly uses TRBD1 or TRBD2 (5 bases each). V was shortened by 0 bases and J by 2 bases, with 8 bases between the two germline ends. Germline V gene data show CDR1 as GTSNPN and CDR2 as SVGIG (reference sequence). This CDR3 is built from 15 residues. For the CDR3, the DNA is TGTGCCTGGAGTGTGAGGGGCCCTGGGGCCAACGTCCTGACTTTC. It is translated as CAWSVRGPGANVLTF.

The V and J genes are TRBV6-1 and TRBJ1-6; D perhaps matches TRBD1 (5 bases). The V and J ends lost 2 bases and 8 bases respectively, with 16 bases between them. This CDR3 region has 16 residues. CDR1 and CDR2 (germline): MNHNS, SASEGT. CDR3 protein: CASSETRQSGDSPLHF. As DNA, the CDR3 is TGTGCCAGCAGTGAAACCCGACAGTCCGGGGATTCACCCCTCCACTTT.

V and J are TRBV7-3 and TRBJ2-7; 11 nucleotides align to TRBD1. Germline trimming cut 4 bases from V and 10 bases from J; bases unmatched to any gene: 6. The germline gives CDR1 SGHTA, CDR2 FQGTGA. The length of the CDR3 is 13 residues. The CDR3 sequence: CASSSAGTGGQYF. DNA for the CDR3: TGTGCCAGCAGCTCCGCCGGGACAGGGGGTCAGTACTTC. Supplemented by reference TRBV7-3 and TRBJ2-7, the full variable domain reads GAGVSQTPSNKVTEKGKYVELRCDPISGHTALYWYRQSLGQGPEFLIYFQGTGAADDSGLPNDRFFAVRPEGSVSTLKIQRTERGDSAVYLCASSSAGTGGQYFGPGTRLTVT.

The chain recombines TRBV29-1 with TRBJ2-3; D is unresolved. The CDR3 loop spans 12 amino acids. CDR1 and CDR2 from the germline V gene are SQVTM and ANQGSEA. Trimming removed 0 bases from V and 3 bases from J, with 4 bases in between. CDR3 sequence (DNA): TGCAGCGTTGAAGATTCAACAGATACGCAGTATTTT. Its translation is CSVEDSTDTQYF.

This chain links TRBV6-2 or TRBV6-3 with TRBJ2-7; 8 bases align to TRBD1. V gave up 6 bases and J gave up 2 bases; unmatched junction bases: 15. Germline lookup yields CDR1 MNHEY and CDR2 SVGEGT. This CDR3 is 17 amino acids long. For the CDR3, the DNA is TGTGCCAGCAGCCTGATGGCCCCGGGACAGGCGCCCTACGAGCAGTACTTC. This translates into CASSLMAPGQAPYEQYF.

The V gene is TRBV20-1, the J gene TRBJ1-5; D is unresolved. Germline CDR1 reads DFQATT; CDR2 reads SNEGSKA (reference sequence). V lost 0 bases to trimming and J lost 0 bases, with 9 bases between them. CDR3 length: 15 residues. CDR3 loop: CSARDRRNSNQPQHF. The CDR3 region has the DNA TGCAGTGCTAGAGATCGGAGGAATAGCAATCAGCCCCAGCATTTT.

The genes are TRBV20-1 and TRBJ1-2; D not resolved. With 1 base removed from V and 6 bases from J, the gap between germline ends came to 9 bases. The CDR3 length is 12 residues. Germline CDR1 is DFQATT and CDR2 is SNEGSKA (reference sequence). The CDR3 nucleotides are TGCAGTGCTAGAGGGGTGAACGATGGCTACACCTTC. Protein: CSARGVNDGYTF.

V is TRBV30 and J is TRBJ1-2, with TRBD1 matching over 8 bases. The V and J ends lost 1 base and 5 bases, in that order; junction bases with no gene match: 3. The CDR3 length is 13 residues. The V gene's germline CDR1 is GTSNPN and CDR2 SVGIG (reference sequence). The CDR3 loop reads CAWSETGGYGYTF. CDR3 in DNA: TGTGCCTGGAGTGAAACAGGGGGATATGGCTACACCTTC.